This entry features one T cell receptor beta chain sequence. Its antigen is undetermined. CD45RO-negative cells were positively selected for CCR7, leaving out terminally differentiated effector memory CD45RA+ cells. The germline V gene encodes CDR1 SNHLY and CDR2 FYNNEI. J lost 4 bases, V lost 5 bases, and 5 bases had no gene match. This CDR3 comprises 15 residues. This record belongs to a study of shared clonotypes between healthy human individuals. Looking at the study overall: The study drew on two women and a few men aged 18 to 49 as donors.

In replicate PCRs of sorted subsets, roughly 190 ng DNA, about 30,000 T cell genomes, was used. The method was immunoSEQ multiplex PCR; TCRdb's version includes in-frame clones alone and lacks a portion of them. The table has 700,000 to 950,000 clones, about 96% seen once. Study-wide points: Donors were few, which limited the genetic and exposure-history diversity represented.

V and J are TRBV2 and TRBJ2-1; the match to TRBD2 covers 10 bases. This clonotype was obtained from a man aged 25 to 40 in good health. Sequenced sample: naive CD8+ T cells sorted from blood. The CDR3 coding sequence is TGTGCCAGCAGTAGCGGACTAGCGGTTTACAATGAGCAGTTCTTC. Amino acid sequence: CASSSGLAVYNEQFF. The whole variable domain, filled in from reference TRBV2 and TRBJ2-1, reads EPEVTQTPSHQVTQMGQEVILRCVPISNHLYFYWYRQILGQKVEFLVSFYNNEISEKSEIFDDQFSVERPDGSNFTLKIRSTKLEDSAMYFCASSSGLAVYNEQFFGPGTRLTVL.